The source of this T cell receptor (beta chain) is a study of T-cell reconstitution after alpha-beta-depleted transplantation in children. Findings and caveats of the study: It was reported that alpha-beta T cells came from several hundred expanded graft clones (about two months after transplant). Recipient T cells and thymic progenitors that survived were the source of the high TCRbeta diversity seen at day 60 in some patients. At one year after transplant, newly produced T cells mostly accounted for T-cell counts and diversity.

A remark on this clonotype: Its antigen is undetermined.

CDR1 and CDR2 from the germline V gene are DFQATT and SNEGSKA (reference sequence). J was trimmed by 5 bases and V by 5 bases; bases with no gene match: 13. This CDR3 is built from 15 residues. The authors prepared the TCRbeta library with unique molecular identifiers. A single record per CDR3 protein comes from TCRdb applying MiXCR to the PCR reads. This table holds hundreds of thousands of distinct CDR3 sequences, about 17% found once. This sample comprised PBMCs, mostly from graft donor cells, obtained 360 days after TCRalphabeta/CD19-depleted stem cell transplant. The sequence came from a boy younger than two who had a stem cell transplant for Wiskott-Aldrich syndrome, so the T cells may come from the graft donor. The chain uses TRBV20-1 and TRBJ2-7, with 9 bases identical to TRBD1. CDR3 bases: TGCAGTGCTGTTACAGGGGGCTCCCTCCGGAACGAGCAGTACTTC. Protein sequence: CSAVTGGSLRNEQYF.